Listed below are T cell receptor beta chains from one sample, sequenced in a study of regulatory T cells in long-lasting Graves disease. TCRdb re-analysed the multiplex PCR reads in MiXCR, keeping a single row per CDR3 protein. The sample includes roughly 500,000 distinct CDR3 sequences, about 14% of them seen just once. The sample was also linked to a second study, of T cells in Graves' hyperthyroidism and ophthalmopathy.

The source material was peripheral blood mononuclear cells (PBMCs), sampled at new diagnosis, from a patient treated with antithyroid drugs. Receptors originate from a man aged 30 to 39 with Graves disease. Both conserved end residues are part of each CDR3. D genes are given only for firm matches. Clone sizes are given selectively: once, few, many, or a class where the clone is expanded.

CDR3 protein: CASSSGSGRAEPQYF
CDR3 DNA: TGTGCCAGCAGTTCCGGTAGCGGGAGGGCGGAACCGCAGTATTTT
J gene: TRBJ2-3
V gene: TRBV6-2/TRBV6-3
clone size: many
D gene: TRBD2

CDR3 protein: CASRRDRAYDYTF
CDR3 DNA: TGTGCCAGCAGACGTGACAGGGCGTATGACTACACCTTC
J gene: TRBJ1-2
V gene: TRBV28
clone size: few
D gene: TRBD1

CDR3 protein: CASSDLTGYSNQPQHF
CDR3 DNA: TGTGCCAGTAGCGATTTGACAGGTTATAGCAATCAGCCCCAGCATTTT
J gene: TRBJ1-5
V gene: TRBV19
clone size: -
D gene: -

CDR3 protein: CATSDFSRGQETQYF
CDR3 DNA: TGTGCCACCAGTGATTTTAGTCGCGGACAAGAGACCCAGTACTTC
J gene: TRBJ2-5
V gene: TRBV24-1
clone size: many
D gene: -

CDR3 protein: CASSLWGSGQGAYNEQFF
CDR3 DNA: TGTGCCAGCAGCTTGTGGGGGTCGGGACAGGGCGCCTACAATGAGCAGTTCTTC
J gene: TRBJ2-1
V gene: TRBV5-4
clone size: few
D gene: TRBD1

CDR3 protein: CASSLVTGTQYF
CDR3 DNA: TGTGCCAGCAGCTTAGTGACAGGCACGCAGTATTTT
J gene: TRBJ2-3
V gene: TRBV11-2
clone size: many
D gene: -

CDR3 protein: CASSTGLGEVYQETQYF
CDR3 DNA: TGCGCCAGCAGCACGGGACTAGGTGAGGTGTACCAAGAGACCCAGTACTTC
J gene: TRBJ2-5
V gene: TRBV5-1
clone size: few
D gene: TRBD2

CDR3 protein: CASSPGDGYSGANVLTF
CDR3 DNA: TGTGCCAGTAGCCCAGGGGACGGCTACTCTGGGGCCAACGTCCTGACTTTC
J gene: TRBJ2-6
V gene: TRBV19
clone size: -
D gene: -

CDR3 protein: CASSFRTGGDEQYF
CDR3 DNA: TGTGCCAGCAGTTTTCGGACAGGGGGCGACGAGCAGTACTTC
J gene: TRBJ2-7
V gene: TRBV12-3/TRBV12-4
clone size: few
D gene: TRBD1

CDR3 protein: CATRYERLNTEAFF
CDR3 DNA: TGTGCCACCAGATACGAAAGATTGAACACTGAAGCTTTCTTT
J gene: TRBJ1-1
V gene: TRBV28
clone size: few
D gene: -

CDR3 protein: CASSLLSSGFLSYEQYF
CDR3 DNA: TGTGCCAGCAGCTTATTGTCTAGCGGGTTCCTCTCCTACGAGCAGTACTTC
J gene: TRBJ2-7
V gene: TRBV7-9
clone size: -
D gene: TRBD2

CDR3 protein: CASRLTESSYEQYF
CDR3 DNA: TGTGCCAGCAGATTGACAGAGAGCTCCTACGAGCAGTACTTC
J gene: TRBJ2-7
V gene: TRBV7-9
clone size: many
D gene: -

CDR3 protein: CASSYVAGRQGEQFF
CDR3 DNA: TGTGCCAGCAGCTATGTTGCGGGCCGCCAAGGAGAGCAGTTCTTC
J gene: TRBJ2-1
V gene: TRBV7-3
clone size: many
D gene: -

CDR3 protein: CASSPGTGDTEELFF
CDR3 DNA: TGTGCCAGCAGCCCCGGGACAGGGGATACCGAGGAGCTGTTTTTT
J gene: TRBJ2-2
V gene: TRBV7-6
clone size: few
D gene: TRBD1

CDR3 protein: CSAEGMARDTEAFF
CDR3 DNA: TGCAGTGCGGAGGGCATGGCTCGGGACACTGAAGCTTTCTTT
J gene: TRBJ1-1
V gene: TRBV20-1
clone size: many
D gene: -

CDR3 protein: CASSSSYKSTEAFF
CDR3 DNA: TGCGCCAGCAGCTCATCTTATAAGAGCACTGAAGCTTTCTTT
J gene: TRBJ1-1
V gene: TRBV5-1
clone size: many
D gene: -

CDR3 protein: CAWSVTPGGVCCAEAFF
CDR3 DNA: TGTGCCTGGAGTGTAACTCCGGGGGGGGTTTGTTGCGCTGAAGCTTTCTTT
J gene: TRBJ1-1
V gene: TRBV30
clone size: many
D gene: -

CDR3 protein: CASSLESSWDTQYF
CDR3 DNA: TGTGCCAGCAGCTTAGAGAGTAGCTGGGATACGCAGTATTTT
J gene: TRBJ2-3
V gene: TRBV11-2
clone size: many
D gene: -

CDR3 protein: CASSLGVALAPTDTQYF
CDR3 DNA: TGCGCCAGCAGCTTGGGAGTGGCGCTAGCGCCGACAGATACGCAGTATTTT
J gene: TRBJ2-3
V gene: TRBV5-1
clone size: many
D gene: -

CDR3 protein: CAWGFPGTAEAFF
CDR3 DNA: TGTGCCTGGGGTTTCCCAGGGACGGCTGAAGCTTTCTTT
J gene: TRBJ1-1
V gene: TRBV30
clone size: many
D gene: -

CDR3 protein: CASSYSTLLNEQFF
CDR3 DNA: TGTGCCAGCAGTTACTCGACTCTCCTCAATGAGCAGTTCTTC
J gene: TRBJ2-1
V gene: TRBV6-7
clone size: many
D gene: -

CDR3 protein: CASSSHKAAAEQFF
CDR3 DNA: TGCGCCAGCAGCTCCCACAAGGCGGCCGCAGAGCAGTTCTTC
J gene: TRBJ2-1
V gene: TRBV5-1
clone size: many
D gene: -

CDR3 protein: CATDEGTDSSGNTIYF
CDR3 DNA: TGTGCCACCGACGAAGGGACGGACAGCTCTGGAAACACCATATATTTT
J gene: TRBJ1-3
V gene: TRBV28
clone size: many
D gene: -

CDR3 protein: CASSNGRFDTQYF
CDR3 DNA: TGTGCCAGCAGTAATGGACGTTTTGATACGCAGTATTTT
J gene: TRBJ2-3
V gene: TRBV11-2
clone size: many
D gene: -